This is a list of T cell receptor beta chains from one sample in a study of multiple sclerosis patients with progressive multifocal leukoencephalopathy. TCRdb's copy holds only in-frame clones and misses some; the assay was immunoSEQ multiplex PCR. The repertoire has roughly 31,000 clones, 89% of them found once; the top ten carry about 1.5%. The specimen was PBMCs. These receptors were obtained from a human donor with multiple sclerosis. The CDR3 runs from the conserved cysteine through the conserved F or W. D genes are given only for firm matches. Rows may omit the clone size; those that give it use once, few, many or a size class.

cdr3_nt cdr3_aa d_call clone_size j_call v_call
TGTGCCAGCAGTTTAGAACGGGAGGGGTACGAGCAGTACTTC CASSLEREGYEQYF TRBD2 . TRBJ2-7 TRBV27
TGCGCCAGCAGCCAAGATCAGTCCCTATCTTGGTATCTCTCGCGATTT CASSQDQSLSWYLSRF . . TRBJ1-1 TRBV4-1
TGTGCCAGCGGAGGGGAGTTCCTTAGCACAGATACGCAGTATTTT CASGGEFLSTDTQYF . . TRBJ2-3 TRBV6-1
TGCAGCACCAGGACAGGGCAAGAGACCCAGTACTTC CSTRTGQETQYF TRBD1 . TRBJ2-5 TRBV29-1
TGTGCCAGCAGCCCGGGTTGGGGCACCGGGGAGCTGTTTTTT CASSPGWGTGELFF . . TRBJ2-2 TRBV7-2
TGTGCCAGCAGCATCGGTCCAGTCACTGAAGCTTTCTTT CASSIGPVTEAFF . . TRBJ1-1 TRBV7-2
TGTGCCAGCAGTGAGGGCAGCTTCTATGGCTACACCTTC CASSEGSFYGYTF . . TRBJ1-2 TRBV2
TGTGCCATCAGTGACTTAAGGAGAGGCTACACCTTC CAISDLRRGYTF . . TRBJ1-2 TRBV10-3
TGTGCCAGCAGGCCCTGGACAGCGAACACTGAAGCTTTCTTT CASRPWTANTEAFF . . TRBJ1-1 TRBV5-5
TGTGCCAGCAGGAGCGCAGGGAGGGCCACTGAAGCTTTCTTT CASRSAGRATEAFF . . TRBJ1-1 TRBV6-1
TGTGCCACCAGCAGAGATAGGCCCCCTGAAGCTTTCTTT CATSRDRPPEAFF . . TRBJ1-1 TRBV15
TGTGCCAGCGGGGCATCAGGGGGCACATTTACCGGTCAGCCCCAGCATTTT CASGASGGTFTGQPQHF TRBD1 . TRBJ1-5 TRBV6-4
TGTGCCAGCTCACCACGGCCGACAGATACGCAGTATTTT CASSPRPTDTQYF . . TRBJ2-3 TRBV18
TGCGCCAGCAGCTTGGCCCTAGCAGCCGGGGAGCTGTTTTTT CASSLALAAGELFF . . TRBJ2-2 TRBV5-1
TGCGCCAGCAGCCAAGGACAGGGGAGCTACGAGCAGTACTTC CASSQGQGSYEQYF TRBD1 few TRBJ2-7 TRBV4-3
TGTGCCAGCAGCGTTGACCCACTTGCGGGAGGGCTGCATGAGCAGTTCTTC CASSVDPLAGGLHEQFF TRBD2 . TRBJ2-1 TRBV9
TGTGCCAGCACCGTGGGACAGGTCGGTTCCGGGGAGCTGTTTTTT CASTVGQVGSGELFF TRBD1 . TRBJ2-2 TRBV7-8
TGTGCCAGCAGCCAAGCGGGACAGGCTGTCTCCTACGAGCAGTACTTC CASSQAGQAVSYEQYF . . TRBJ2-7 TRBV7-8
TGTGCCAGTAGTGAGGACAGGAGGAGGGACGAGCAGTACTTC CASSEDRRRDEQYF . . TRBJ2-7 TRBV19
TGCGCCAGCAGCCAAGATTTTTCAGATACGCAGTATTTT CASSQDFSDTQYF . . TRBJ2-3 TRBV4-3
TGCGCCAGCAGCTTGGCCAAGGGGAGCACCGGGGAGCTGTTTTTT CASSLAKGSTGELFF . once TRBJ2-2 TRBV5-1
TGTGCCAGCAGACATAGCGGGAGCGGGACAGATACGCAGTATTTT CASRHSGSGTDTQYF TRBD2 . TRBJ2-3 TRBV11-2
TGTGCCTGGAGCCTTACGGACGGACGTGTTGAAGCTTTCTTT CAWSLTDGRVEAFF . . TRBJ1-1 TRBV30
TGTGCCAGCAGTGAGGGGAACACCGGGGAGCTGTTTTTT CASSEGNTGELFF . few TRBJ2-2 TRBV6-4
TGTGCCAGCAGAGGTTACGGGACTAGCGGGAGTGGCCACAATGAGCAGTTCTTC CASRGYGTSGSGHNEQFF TRBD2 . TRBJ2-1 TRBV27
TGTGCCAGCAGTTACAGGCGGGAGGTCCCCTACAATGAGCAGTTCTTC CASSYRREVPYNEQFF TRBD2 . TRBJ2-1 TRBV6-5
TGTGCCAGCACCCAGGCGGGGAACTCCTATAATTCACCCCTCCACTTT CASTQAGNSYNSPLHF . . TRBJ1-6 TRBV6-6
TGTGCCAGCAGCGCCGGTGCACAGATGAACACTGAAGCTTTCTTT CASSAGAQMNTEAFF . . TRBJ1-1 TRBV9
TGTGCCAGCAGCTTAGGGACTAGCGGGGTCTACAATGAGCAGTTCTTC CASSLGTSGVYNEQFF TRBD2 . TRBJ2-1 TRBV7-9
TGCGCCAGCAGCTTGGTTAGCGGAAGCACAGATACGCAGTATTTT CASSLVSGSTDTQYF . . TRBJ2-3 TRBV5-1
TGTGCCAGCAGCTCCGGACTAGGAGGCTACGAGCAGTACTTC CASSSGLGGYEQYF TRBD2 once TRBJ2-7 TRBV7-2
TGTGCCAGCAGTTTATTAGCGGGAGGGGACAATGAGCAGTTCTTC CASSLLAGGDNEQFF TRBD2 . TRBJ2-1 TRBV28
TGTGCCAGCAGCTTAAGGGCGTGGGAGAGGGCCTCGGTTGGCTACACCTTC CASSLRAWERASVGYTF . . TRBJ1-2 TRBV11-2
TGTGCCAGCAGCATGGACAGGGGCGATCAGCCCCAGCATTTT CASSMDRGDQPQHF TRBD1 . TRBJ1-5 TRBV6-5
TGTGCCAGCAGTGGGACTAGCGAGGGCGTCAATGAGCAGTTCTTC CASSGTSEGVNEQFF TRBD2 . TRBJ2-1 TRBV6-5
TGTGCCACCAGCGGGGGCAGGAGCACAGATACGCAGTATTTT CATSGGRSTDTQYF . few TRBJ2-3 TRBV15
TGTGCCAGCAGCTTAGTCAGACAGAACACCGGGGAGCTGTTTTTT CASSLVRQNTGELFF . few TRBJ2-2 TRBV7-9
TGTGCCAGCAGCTTAGAAGGGACAGCCTACGAGCAGTACTTC CASSLEGTAYEQYF TRBD1 . TRBJ2-7 TRBV7-8
TGTGCCAGCTCACCGGCTGACAGCTACGAGCAGTACTTC CASSPADSYEQYF . . TRBJ2-7 TRBV18
TGTGCCAGCAGCCCGGGGTTGGATACGCAGTATTTT CASSPGLDTQYF . . TRBJ2-3 TRBV9
TGTGCCAGCAGTTTCGGGGTGGGGACCGGGGAGCTGTTTTTT CASSFGVGTGELFF . . TRBJ2-2 TRBV7-9
TGTGCCAGCAGCTTAAATAATCAGCCCCAGCATTTT CASSLNNQPQHF . once TRBJ1-5 TRBV5-4
TGTGCCAGCAGCTTAGACGGGGGGCCGTGGAAGTACTTC CASSLDGGPWKYF . once TRBJ2-7 TRBV7-3
TGTGCCAGCAGCCAAAGGGGAGGACTAGCCTCTTACAATGAGCAGTTCTTC CASSQRGGLASYNEQFF TRBD2 . TRBJ2-1 TRBV7-2
TGTGCCAGCAGCAAGCAGGCCGCTTATAGCAATCAGCCCCAGCATTTT CASSKQAAYSNQPQHF . . TRBJ1-5 TRBV21-1
TGTGCCAGCAGCTTGACGGACAGGGGCAATCAGCCCCAGCATTTT CASSLTDRGNQPQHF TRBD1 . TRBJ1-5 TRBV5-6
TGTGCCATCTCCGGCCCAAATAATTCACCCCTCCACTTT CAISGPNNSPLHF . . TRBJ1-6 TRBV10-3
TGTGCCTGGGCAAGAGATACGCAGTATTTT CAWARDTQYF . . TRBJ2-3 TRBV30
TGTGCCAGCAGCTTAGGTTCGGGGGGCACAGATACGCAGTATTTT CASSLGSGGTDTQYF . . TRBJ2-3 TRBV11-2
TGTGCCAGCAGCTTCAGGAGCACCAAAAACATTCAGTACTTC CASSFRSTKNIQYF . . TRBJ2-4 TRBV7-9
TGTGCCAGCAATGCCGGTGCGGAACCCACAGATACGCAGTATTTT CASNAGAEPTDTQYF . . TRBJ2-3 TRBV27
TGTGCCAGCAGTCGGACTAGCGGCAGCTCCTACAATGAGCAGTTCTTC CASSRTSGSSYNEQFF TRBD2 . TRBJ2-1 TRBV27
TGTGCCATCAGGGGAGCGACAGGGGGTTATGGCTACACCTTC CAIRGATGGYGYTF TRBD1 . TRBJ1-2 TRBV10-3
TGTGCCAGCAGCTTCCAGAAACTAGCGGGCGATGAGCAGTTCTTC CASSFQKLAGDEQFF TRBD2 . TRBJ2-1 TRBV7-2
TGTGCCAGCAGCCCTAGAGTGACGGTAGGGGACAGGCTGAACAATGAGCAGTTCTTC CASSPRVTVGDRLNNEQFF TRBD1 . TRBJ2-1 TRBV7-2
TGCGCCAGCAGCTTGCACGAGAAAGGGACCGGGGAGCTGTTTTTT CASSLHEKGTGELFF . . TRBJ2-2 TRBV5-1